This TCR beta chain came from a study of human T cells and chemical hapten exposure. Across the whole study: Per-sample variation in TCR yield stemmed mainly from small pooled library volume differences.

Within the library, unique molecular identifiers were attached to each individual cDNA molecule. Each CDR3 protein is one row after TCRdb ran MiXCR on the RACE reads. This sample yields some 81,000 distinct CDR3 sequences, of which around 9.4% are seen a single time; around 1.7% belongs to the top ten. Looked up from germline, CDR1 is SEHNR and CDR2 is FQNEAQ (reference sequence). This CDR3 is built from 16 residues. The V and J ends lost 5 bases and 0 bases respectively, with 14 bases between them. This sample's time point: healthy volunteer bleed at 6 weeks. Unfractionated whole blood yielded total RNA.

V gene TRBV7-9 combines with J gene TRBJ2-4; unclear D gene. The TCR comes from a female donor in good health. Some clones in this sample may be carry-over from other donors' samples. Source material: whole blood. The CDR3 DNA reads TGTGCCAGCAGCCCACCCCTCAGATTAGCCAAAAACATTCAGTACTTC. As protein: CASSPPLRLAKNIQYF.